The next 25 T cell receptor beta chains were all read from a single sample in a study of blood T cell repertoires in COVID-19. Measured with immunoSEQ multiplex PCR; TCRdb has only the in-frame clones, and not every one. The repertoire includes about 220,000 clones, about 91% of them detected once, and approximately 2.8% sits in the top ten. Material for sequencing was PBMCs or T cells enriched from blood (not recorded which). These receptors all stem from a woman in her thirties with acute COVID-19.

The J gene is TRBJ1-6, the V gene TRBV10-1, with D unresolved. Germline V gene data show CDR1 as WNHNN and CDR2 as SYGVQD (reference sequence). V was pared by 2 bases and J by 9 bases, with 11 bases between. This CDR3 is 14 amino acids long. The CDR3 sequence is CASSEASVASPLHF. The CDR3 nucleotides read TGCGCCAGCAGTGAGGCCTCAGTGGCTTCACCCCTCCACTTT.

This chain links TRBV28 with TRBJ1-2, with TRBD1 identical over 8 bases. Germline-derived CDR1 and CDR2 are MDHEN and SYDVKM. The J segment lost 4 bases and the V segment lost 7 bases, leaving 14 bases of the junction unmatched. There are 16 residues in the CDR3. CDR3: CASIKGQGAIGYGYTF. CDR3 coding DNA: TGTGCCAGCATCAAAGGCCAGGGGGCGATCGGCTATGGCTACACCTTC.

This sequence joins TRBV4-1 and TRBJ2-1; the D is unclear. Trimming shortened V by 9 bases and J by 4 bases, and 7 bases separated the two germline ends. CDR1 MGHRA and CDR2 YSYEKL come from the germline V gene. This CDR3 spans 11 amino acids. CDR3 loop: CASGLYNEQFF. Written as DNA, the CDR3 is TGCGCCAGTGGCCTGTACAATGAGCAGTTCTTC.

The chain employs TRBV28 and TRBJ2-3, with 8 bases that match TRBD2. The CDR3 has 15 residues. Losses at the gene ends were 5 bases for V and 9 bases for J; bases not matched to a gene: 13. The germline V gene has CDR1 MDHEN and CDR2 SYDVKM. The chain's CDR3 is CASSPAGAATSTQYF. CDR3 DNA sequence: TGTGCCAGCAGTCCAGCGGGGGCGGCAACATCAACGCAGTATTTT.

The gene calls are TRBV6-5 and TRBJ2-2; D is ambiguous. The ends were cut back, 8 bases at V and 4 bases at J, with 14 bases in the middle. The germline gives CDR1 MNHEY, CDR2 SVGAGI. The CDR3 loop spans 14 amino acids. CDR3: CASLLLLGTGELFF. Written as DNA, the CDR3 is TGTGCCAGCCTCCTTTTACTTGGCACCGGGGAGCTGTTTTTT.

V and J are TRBV4-3 and TRBJ2-3, with a tentative D call TRBD2 (7 bases). Deletions cut 3 bases from V and 0 bases from J, with 19 bases between. Germline V gene lookup returns CDR1 LGHNA and CDR2 YSLEER. This CDR3 has 18 residues. CDR3 coding DNA: TGCGCCAGCAGCCAGAGTCCGACTAGCACAGGGAGCACAGATACGCAGTATTTT. This codes for CASSQSPTSTGSTDTQYF.

The V and J genes are TRBV7-8 and TRBJ2-3; 11 bases fit TRBD2. The ends lost 5 bases at V and 7 bases at J; junction bases unmatched: 5. The CDR3 spans 14 residues. Germline V gene lookup returns CDR1 SGHVS and CDR2 FQNEAQ. CDR3 DNA: TGTGCCAGCAGCCTAACTAGCGGGAGTAATACGCAGTATTTT. It codes for CASSLTSGSNTQYF.

The chain has TRBV5-8 and TRBJ1-5; D ambiguous. The CDR3 runs 15 residues. CDR1 SGHTS and CDR2 YDEGEE come from the germline V gene. V was pared by 2 bases and J by 0 bases, with 9 bases between. The CDR3 here is CASSFAVYSNQPQHF. The DNA for the CDR3 is TGTGCCAGCAGCTTCGCGGTGTATAGCAATCAGCCCCAGCATTTT.

This sequence joins TRBV5-5 and TRBJ2-2; D is possibly TRBD2 (5 bases). Germline loops: CDR1 SGHKS, CDR2 YYEKEE (reference sequence). The V and J ends lost 0 bases and 1 base respectively, with 7 bases between them. The CDR3 runs to 15 residues. The CDR3 nucleotides are TGTGCCAGCAGCTTGGTTGCGGGGAACACCGGGGAGCTGTTTTTT. Its protein product is CASSLVAGNTGELFF.

J is TRBJ2-1 and V is TRBV5-1; 14 bases agree with TRBD2. CDR3 length: 18 amino acids. J was trimmed by 3 bases and V by 3 bases; bases with no gene match: 8. Germline V CDR1 and CDR2: SGHRS, YFSETQ. CDR3 in DNA: TGCGCCAGCAGCTCTATGGGACTAGCGGGGGAGAGCTACAATGAGCAGTTCTTC. Translated: CASSSMGLAGESYNEQFF.

The V and J genes are TRBV5-1 and TRBJ2-1; 9 bases match TRBD1. Germline-derived CDR1 and CDR2 are SGHRS and YFSETQ. The V segment lost 0 bases and the J segment 3 bases; nucleotides outside the gene matches: 7. The CDR3 sequence is 17 residues long. CDR3 bases: TGCGCCAGCAGCTTGGGTCCTTCGGGACAGGGCTACAATGAGCAGTTCTTC. Amino acid sequence: CASSLGPSGQGYNEQFF.

This clone has just one count. The chain uses TRBV7-9 and TRBJ1-5; possibly TRBD1 for D (5 bases). V shed 2 bases and J shed 0 bases, with 8 bases lying between them. Germline V CDR1 and CDR2: SEHNR, FQNEAQ (reference sequence). CDR3 length: 15 residues. The CDR3, as DNA: TGTGCCAGCAGCTTATTAGGGGATAGCAATCAGCCCCAGCATTTT. Amino acids: CASSLLGDSNQPQHF.

The count of this clone is one. The chain employs TRBV5-6 and TRBJ2-7, with D perhaps given as TRBD1 or TRBD2 (5 bases each). Germline CDR1 and CDR2: SGHDT and YYEEEE. CDR3 length equals 15 residues. Trimming stripped 4 bases from V and 3 bases from J, with 17 bases between. The CDR3 DNA reads as TGTGCCAGCAGCCTGGGACCTGGAGAGGGCTACGAGCAGTACTTC. Translating it yields CASSLGPGEGYEQYF. The whole variable domain, remainder taken from reference TRBV5-6 and TRBJ2-7, is DAGVTQSPTHLIKTRGQQVTLRCSPKSGHDTVSWYQQALGQGPQFIFQYYEEEERQRGNFPDRFSGHQFPNYSSELNVNALLLGDSALYLCASSLGPGEGYEQYFGPGTRLTVT.

The V call is TRBV6-5, the J call TRBJ1-1; a possible D gene is TRBD1 (5 bases). Germline V CDR1 and CDR2: MNHEY, SVGAGI. Trimming shortened V by 8 bases and J by 1 base, and 8 bases separated the two germline ends. This CDR3 comprises 12 residues. The CDR3 is CASGTGNTEAFF. For the CDR3, the DNA is TGTGCCAGCGGTACAGGGAACACTGAAGCTTTCTTT.

V and J are TRBV11-2 and TRBJ1-2, with D unclear. This CDR3 has 16 residues. Germline V gene data show CDR1 as SGHAT and CDR2 as FQNNGV. Trimming removed 0 bases from V and 0 bases from J, with 11 bases in between. The CDR3 reads CASSLDLAGPNYGYTF. CDR3 nucleotides: TGTGCCAGCAGCTTAGATTTAGCGGGTCCTAACTATGGCTACACCTTC.

This clone occurred a few times. V is TRBV5-5 and J is TRBJ1-3, with unresolved D. The CDR3 loop spans 16 amino acids. The V and J ends lost 0 bases and 2 bases respectively, with 12 bases between them. Germline V CDR1 and CDR2: SGHKS, YYEKEE (reference sequence). The DNA for the CDR3 is TGTGCCAGCAGCTTGGGGGAGAGCGGGACTGGAAACACCATATATTTT. Translated, it gives CASSLGESGTGNTIYF.

This sequence joins TRBV21-1 and TRBJ1-1; the D call TRBD1 from the table was never checked on the DNA. TRBV21-1 is noted as a pseudogene. The CDR3 runs 18 residues. The chain's CDR3 is CASSKLAGGERMNTEAFF. CDR3 bases: TGTGCCAGCAGCAAACTGGCAGGGGGCGAACGGATGAACACTGAAGCTTTCTTT.

The chain couples TRBV10-3 to TRBJ1-6, with a tentative D call TRBD1 (5 bases). V was trimmed by 3 bases and J by 0 bases, leaving 12 bases between them. CDR3 length: 17 amino acids. CDR1 and CDR2 (germline): ENHRY, SYGVKD. CDR3 in amino acids: CAISDPQGSSYNSPLHF. DNA for the CDR3: TGTGCCATCAGTGACCCTCAGGGTAGCTCCTATAATTCACCCCTCCACTTT.

The chain links TRBV27 to TRBJ1-6; tentatively, D is TRBD1 (5 bases). V lost 6 bases to trimming and J lost 2 bases, with 17 bases between them. Germline assignment: CDR1 MNHEY and CDR2 SMNVEV (reference sequence). The CDR3 has 17 residues. The CDR3 loop is CASRPILRVPYNSPLHF. The CDR3 nucleotides read TGTGCCAGCAGACCGATCCTCAGGGTACCCTATAATTCACCCCTCCACTTT.

In this sample, this clone turned up a few times. The genes are TRBV11-2 and TRBJ1-1; the D gene is possibly TRBD1 (5 bases). Germline loops: CDR1 SGHAT, CDR2 FQNNGV. The CDR3 is 16 residues long. The V and J ends lost 6 bases and 5 bases respectively, with 22 bases between them. The CDR3 DNA reads as TGTGCCAGCAGAAGCCTGCGGGGACCCCGGGGGACTGAAGCTTTCTTT. Translated: CASRSLRGPRGTEAFF. The full variable domain, with the rest looked up from reference TRBV11-2 and TRBJ1-1, is EAGVAQSPRYKIIEKRQSVAFWCNPISGHATLYWYQQILGQGPKLLIQFQNNGVVDDSQLPKDRFSAERLKGVDSTLKIQPAKLEDSAVYLCASRSLRGPRGTEAFFGQGTRLTVV.

The gene calls are TRBV7-6 and TRBJ2-1, with a possible D match to TRBD2 (5 bases). CDR3 length: 14 residues. Germline V gene data show CDR1 as SGHVS and CDR2 as FNYEAQ. V was trimmed by 8 bases and J by 2 bases, leaving 13 bases between them. CDR3 nucleotide sequence: TGTGCCAGCCAGGCTAGCTCAACCTACAATGAGCAGTTCTTC. This gives the protein CASQASSTYNEQFF.

The chain joins TRBV11-2 to TRBJ2-7; no reliable D call. The ends were cut back, 3 bases at V and 4 bases at J, with 13 bases in the middle. There are 14 residues in the CDR3. Germline V CDR1 and CDR2: SGHAT, FQNNGV. In DNA, the CDR3 is TGTGCCAGCAGCTTCTTCGCTAGTCCTTACGAGCAGTACTTC. As protein: CASSFFASPYEQYF.

V gene TRBV30 combines with J gene TRBJ2-1, with 14 positions matching TRBD2. Germline CDR1 GTSNPN, CDR2 SVGIG (reference sequence). The CDR3 has 14 residues. J lost 9 bases, V lost 7 bases, and 8 bases had no gene match. The CDR3 nucleotides read TGTGCCTTGGAGACTAGCGGGGGGGTCAGTGAGCAGTTCTTC. This gives the protein CALETSGGVSEQFF.

The chain has TRBV7-8 and TRBJ1-1, with TRBD1 as a possible D gene (6 bases). The germline CDR1 and CDR2 sequences are SGHVS and FQNEAQ. The CDR3 extends over 11 amino acids. The germline V and J ends were trimmed by 11 bases and 6 bases, with 13 bases remaining between them. The CDR3 DNA follows: TGTGCCTCACGAGGGGGGGCTGAAGCTTTCTTT. Its protein product is CASRGGAEAFF.

V usage is TRBV11-2 and J usage is TRBJ2-5; maybe TRBD2 (7 bases). The CDR3 sequence is 12 residues long. The V end lost 8 bases, the J end lost 5 bases, and 12 bases lay between the germline ends. Germline CDR1 and CDR2: SGHAT and FQNNGV. Here the CDR3 reads CASGGGLETQYF. The CDR3 nucleotides read TGTGCCAGCGGGGGGGGCTTGGAGACCCAGTACTTC.